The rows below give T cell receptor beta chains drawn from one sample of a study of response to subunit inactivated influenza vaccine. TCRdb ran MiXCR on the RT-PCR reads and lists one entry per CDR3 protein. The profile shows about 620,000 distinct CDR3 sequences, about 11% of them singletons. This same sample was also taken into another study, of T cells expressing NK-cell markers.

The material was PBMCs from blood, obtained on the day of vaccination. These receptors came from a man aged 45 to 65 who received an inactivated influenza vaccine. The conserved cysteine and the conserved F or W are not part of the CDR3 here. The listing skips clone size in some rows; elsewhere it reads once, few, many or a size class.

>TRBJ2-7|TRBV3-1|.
ASSQFGDEQY
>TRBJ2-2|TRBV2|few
ASSVSGPNTGELF
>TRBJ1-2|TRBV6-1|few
ASSEIGLGYGYT
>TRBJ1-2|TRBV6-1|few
ASTTSGNYGYT
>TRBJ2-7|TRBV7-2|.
ASSRYLGSYEQY
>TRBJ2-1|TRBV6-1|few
ASRERYRVSNEQF
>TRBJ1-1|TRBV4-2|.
ASSQVGGGGWGANTEAF
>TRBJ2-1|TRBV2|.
ASNDPSGQGAYNEQF
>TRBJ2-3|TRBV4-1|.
ASSQERDTQY
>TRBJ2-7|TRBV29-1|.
SARTVDRAHEQY
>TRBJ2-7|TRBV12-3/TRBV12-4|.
ASSPTTGTSGT
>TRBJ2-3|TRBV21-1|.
ASSKRSGAVEDTQY